This T cell receptor beta chain was found in a study of T-cell memory formation after mild COVID-19. TCRdb re-analysed the 5' RACE reads in MiXCR, keeping a single row per CDR3 protein. The table records 25,000 or so distinct CDR3 sequences, roughly 7.4% of them present only once. Study results and caveats: Contracting CD4+ clones lay largely in CM and EM, with CD8+ ones residing in EMRA.

This clonotype was counted ten times or more. Its cognate antigen is unknown. V was shortened by 0 bases and J by 7 bases, with 7 bases between the two germline ends. The CDR3 is 13 amino acids. Germline V gene lookup returns CDR1 KGHDR and CDR2 SFDVKD. The source of this sequence is an adult woman who had mild COVID-19 (a few samples of this study predate the infection). Cell type and time point are not known. J is TRBJ2-3 and V is TRBV24-1; no reliable D call. Sequencing used PBMCs or a T cell subset sorted from them (not recorded which). DNA for the CDR3: TGTGCCACCAGTGATTTGAAAGACCATACGCAGTATTTT. Its translation: CATSDLKDHTQYF.